This T cell receptor (beta chain) was observed in a study of patients and donors after allogeneic stem cell transplantation. This clonotype was recorded once. MiXCR, applied by TCRdb to the RT-PCR reads, yields one record per CDR3 protein. This table has approximately 160,000 distinct CDR3 sequences, around 28% appearing once. The specimen was blood, either unsorted or a sorted T cell fraction (not recorded which). This clonotype was obtained from a human donor who was either an allogeneic HSCT recipient or a stem cell or donor lymphocyte infusion donor (not recorded which). It is not recorded whose cells these are; they may come from a transplant donor.

In nucleotides, the CDR3 is TGTGCCAGCAGATTACTAGCGGGAGGCCACGAGCAGTACTTC. Its protein product is CASRLLAGGHEQYF. This sequence joins TRBV28 and TRBJ2-7, with 12 bases matching TRBD2. Germline CDR1 is MDHEN and CDR2 is SYDVKM. V was clipped by 6 bases and J by 5 bases; unmatched bases: 5. The CDR3 has 14 amino acids.